This T cell receptor (beta chain) derives from a study of T cell responses to AZD1222 COVID-19 vaccine. Only in-frame clones appear in the TCRdb table, and some are missing; sequencing was by immunoSEQ multiplex PCR. Altogether around 100,000 clones are present, roughly 91% being singletons, with the ten largest covering about 48%. The germline V gene encodes CDR1 SGHVS and CDR2 FNYEAQ. This CDR3 comprises 15 residues. J gave up 6 bases and V 5 bases, and 9 bases lay outside the gene matches. The sequenced sample was peripheral blood, obtained on day 0 of AZD1222 vaccination. The genes are TRBV7-6 and TRBJ2-7, with 11 bases fitting TRBD2. The source is an adult in good health. CDR3 in amino acids: CASSGLTSGKREQYF. The CDR3 nucleotides are TGTGCCAGCAGCGGCCTGACTAGCGGGAAACGCGAGCAGTACTTC.